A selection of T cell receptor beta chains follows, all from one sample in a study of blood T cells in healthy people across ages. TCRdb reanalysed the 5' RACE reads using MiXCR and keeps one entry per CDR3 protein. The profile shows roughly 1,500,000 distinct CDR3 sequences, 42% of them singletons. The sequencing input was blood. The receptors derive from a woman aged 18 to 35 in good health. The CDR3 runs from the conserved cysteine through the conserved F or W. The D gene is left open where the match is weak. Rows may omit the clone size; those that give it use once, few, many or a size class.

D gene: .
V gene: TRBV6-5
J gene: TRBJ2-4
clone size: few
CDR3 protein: CASSRPRGNIQYF
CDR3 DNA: TGTGCCAGCAGCAGGCCCAGGGGCAACATTCAGTACTTC

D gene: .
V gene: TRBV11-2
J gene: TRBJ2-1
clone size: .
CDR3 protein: CASSPDSDPTYNEQFF
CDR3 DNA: TGTGCCAGCAGCCCCGACAGTGATCCAACCTACAATGAGCAGTTCTTC

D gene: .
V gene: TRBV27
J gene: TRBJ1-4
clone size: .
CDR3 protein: CASSLHSRTNEKLFF
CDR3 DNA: TGTGCCAGCAGTTTACACAGCAGAACTAATGAAAAACTGTTTTTT

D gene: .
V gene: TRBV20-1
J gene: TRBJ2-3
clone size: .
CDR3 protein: CSARSPSTDTQYF
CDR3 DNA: TGCAGTGCTAGATCCCCGAGCACAGATACGCAGTATTTT

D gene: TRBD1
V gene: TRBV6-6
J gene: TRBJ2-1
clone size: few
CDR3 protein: CASSEGQGIYNEQFF
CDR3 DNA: TGTGCCAGCAGTGAGGGACAGGGTATCTACAATGAGCAGTTCTTC

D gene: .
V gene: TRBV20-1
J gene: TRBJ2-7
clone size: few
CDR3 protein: CSPEADEQYF
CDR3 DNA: TGCAGTCCTGAGGCGGACGAGCAGTACTTC

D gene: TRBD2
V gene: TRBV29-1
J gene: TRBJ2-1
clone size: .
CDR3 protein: CSGTLAGGNEQFF
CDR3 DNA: TGCAGCGGGACCCTAGCGGGAGGCAATGAGCAGTTCTTC

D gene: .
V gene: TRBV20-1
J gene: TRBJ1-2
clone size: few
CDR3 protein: CSARGVEGYGYTF
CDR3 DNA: TGCAGTGCTAGAGGGGTTGAGGGCTATGGCTACACCTTC

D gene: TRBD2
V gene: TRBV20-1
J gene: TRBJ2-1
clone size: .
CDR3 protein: CSTGLAGGTYEQFF
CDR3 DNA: TGCAGTACGGGACTAGCGGGGGGTACGTATGAGCAGTTCTTC

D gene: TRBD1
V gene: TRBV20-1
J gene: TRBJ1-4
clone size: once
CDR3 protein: CSARDSTGGAEKLFF
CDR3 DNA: TGCAGTGCTAGAGATTCGACAGGGGGCGCGGAAAAACTGTTTTTT

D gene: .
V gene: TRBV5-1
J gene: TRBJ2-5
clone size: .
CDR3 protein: CASGSGPNQETQYF
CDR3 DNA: TGCGCCAGCGGGTCAGGGCCAAACCAAGAGACCCAGTACTTC

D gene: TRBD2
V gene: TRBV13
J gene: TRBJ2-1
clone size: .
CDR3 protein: CASSWGGGFNEQFF
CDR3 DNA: TGTGCCAGCAGCTGGGGGGGGGGATTCAATGAGCAGTTCTTC

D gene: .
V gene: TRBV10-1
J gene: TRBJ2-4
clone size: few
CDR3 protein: CASSESGGGAAKNIQYF
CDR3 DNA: TGCGCCAGCAGTGAGTCGGGCGGTGGTGCAGCCAAAAACATTCAGTACTTC

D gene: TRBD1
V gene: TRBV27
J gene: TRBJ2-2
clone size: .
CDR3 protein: CANSWGQGNTGELFF
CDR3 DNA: TGTGCCAACAGTTGGGGACAGGGGAACACCGGGGAGCTGTTTTTT

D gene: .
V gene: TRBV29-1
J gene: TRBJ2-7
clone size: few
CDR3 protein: CSVRQTGSFNYEQYF
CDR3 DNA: TGCAGCGTTCGACAAACAGGGTCTTTCAACTACGAGCAGTACTTC

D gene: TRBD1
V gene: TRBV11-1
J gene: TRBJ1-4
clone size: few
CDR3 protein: CASSFPRAGGEEEKLFF
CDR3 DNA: TGTGCCAGCAGCTTCCCCCGGGCAGGGGGCGAAGAAGAAAAACTGTTTTTT

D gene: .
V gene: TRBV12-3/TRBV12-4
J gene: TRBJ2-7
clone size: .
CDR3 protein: CASSRPGSGHEQYF
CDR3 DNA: TGTGCCAGCAGCCGCCCGGGCTCGGGGCACGAGCAGTACTTC

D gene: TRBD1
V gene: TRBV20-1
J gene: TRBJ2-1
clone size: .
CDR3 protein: CSAHQAGQGSNEQFF
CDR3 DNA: TGCAGTGCTCATCAAGCTGGACAGGGATCCAATGAGCAGTTCTTC

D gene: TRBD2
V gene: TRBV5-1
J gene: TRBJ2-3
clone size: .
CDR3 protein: CASSLNLAGVRTSTDTQYF
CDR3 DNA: TGCGCCAGCAGCTTGAACCTAGCGGGGGTCCGAACCAGCACAGATACGCAGTATTTT

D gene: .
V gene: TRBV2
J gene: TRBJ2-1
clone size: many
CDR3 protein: CASSEGFLYNEQFF
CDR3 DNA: TGTGCCAGCAGTGAAGGTTTTCTCTACAATGAGCAGTTCTTC

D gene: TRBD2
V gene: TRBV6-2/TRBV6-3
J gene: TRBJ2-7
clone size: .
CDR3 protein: CASSYSLAGDHNEQYF
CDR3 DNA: TGTGCCAGCAGTTACTCCCTAGCGGGGGACCACAATGAGCAGTACTTC

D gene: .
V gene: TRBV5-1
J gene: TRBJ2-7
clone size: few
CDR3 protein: CASSLVPTDSYEQYF
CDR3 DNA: TGCGCCAGCAGCTTGGTCCCGACGGACTCCTACGAGCAGTACTTC

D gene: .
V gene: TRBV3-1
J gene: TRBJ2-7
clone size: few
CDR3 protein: CASRPTRGEQYF
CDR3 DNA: TGTGCCAGCAGACCTACTAGAGGCGAGCAGTACTTC

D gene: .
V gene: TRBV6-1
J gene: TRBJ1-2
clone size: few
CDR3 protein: CASSALSYGYTF
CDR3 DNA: TGTGCCAGCAGTGCCTTGAGCTATGGCTACACCTTC

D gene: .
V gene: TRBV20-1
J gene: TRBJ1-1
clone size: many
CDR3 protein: CSARVSGNTEAFF
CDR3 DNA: TGCAGTGCTAGAGTTTCAGGGAATACTGAAGCTTTCTTT

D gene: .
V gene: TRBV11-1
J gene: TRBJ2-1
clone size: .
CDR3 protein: CASSYGPEVQYNEQFF
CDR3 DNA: TGTGCCAGCAGCTACGGCCCGGAGGTTCAATACAATGAGCAGTTCTTC

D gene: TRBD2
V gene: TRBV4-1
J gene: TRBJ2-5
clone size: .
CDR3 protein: CASSQDSAGVGYNEQYF
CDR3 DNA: TGCGCCAGCAGCCAAGATAGCGCGGGAGTAGGCTACAATGAGCAGTACTTC

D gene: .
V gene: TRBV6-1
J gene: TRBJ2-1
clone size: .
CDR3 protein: CASRYGTRGGYNEQFF
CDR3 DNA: TGTGCCAGCAGATACGGGACGCGTGGCGGCTACAATGAGCAGTTCTTC

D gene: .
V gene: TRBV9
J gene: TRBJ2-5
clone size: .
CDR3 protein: CASSGGIGQETQYF
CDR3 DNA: TGTGCCAGCAGCGGGGGCATCGGACAAGAGACCCAGTACTTC

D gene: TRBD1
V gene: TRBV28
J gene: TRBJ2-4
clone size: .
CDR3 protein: CASRPTGESGKNIQYF
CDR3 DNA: TGTGCCAGCAGGCCTACAGGGGAGTCGGGGAAAAACATTCAGTACTTC

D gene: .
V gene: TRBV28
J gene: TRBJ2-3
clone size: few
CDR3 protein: CASRGIPTSTDTQYF
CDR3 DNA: TGTGCCAGCAGGGGCATACCGACTAGCACAGATACGCAGTATTTT

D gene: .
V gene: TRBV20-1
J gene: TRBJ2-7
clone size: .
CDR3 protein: CSARVGVGYEQYF
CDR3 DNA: TGCAGTGCTAGAGTAGGGGTCGGCTACGAGCAGTACTTC

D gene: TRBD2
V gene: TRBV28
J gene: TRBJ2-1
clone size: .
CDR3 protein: CASRVLAGGEEQFF
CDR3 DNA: TGTGCCAGCAGGGTACTAGCGGGGGGTGAAGAGCAGTTCTTC

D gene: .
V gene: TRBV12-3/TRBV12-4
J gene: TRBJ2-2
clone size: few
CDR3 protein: CASSLEGRVWTGELFF
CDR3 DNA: TGTGCCAGCAGTTTAGAGGGACGGGTCTGGACCGGGGAGCTGTTTTTT

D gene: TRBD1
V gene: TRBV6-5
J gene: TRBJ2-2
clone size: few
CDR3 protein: CASSHDRGPYTGELFF
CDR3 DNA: TGTGCCAGCAGTCACGACAGGGGGCCGTACACCGGGGAGCTGTTTTTT

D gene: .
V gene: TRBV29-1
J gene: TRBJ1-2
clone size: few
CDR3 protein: CSVDLPGVSYGYTF
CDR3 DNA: TGCAGCGTTGATCTACCAGGGGTCTCCTATGGCTACACCTTC

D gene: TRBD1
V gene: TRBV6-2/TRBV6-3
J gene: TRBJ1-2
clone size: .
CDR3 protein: CASKSRTGGDYGYTF
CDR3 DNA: TGTGCCAGTAAATCGCGGACAGGGGGCGACTATGGCTACACCTTC

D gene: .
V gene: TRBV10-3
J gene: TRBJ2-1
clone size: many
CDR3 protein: CAISESTGDEQFF
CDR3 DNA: TGTGCCATCAGTGAGTCGACGGGCGATGAGCAGTTCTTC

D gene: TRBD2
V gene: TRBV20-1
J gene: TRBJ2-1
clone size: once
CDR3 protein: CSGLAGGNEQFF
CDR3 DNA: TGCAGTGGACTAGCGGGAGGAAATGAGCAGTTCTTC

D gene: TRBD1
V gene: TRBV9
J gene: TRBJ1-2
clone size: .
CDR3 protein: CASSVTGTGRSYTF
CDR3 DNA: TGTGCCAGCAGCGTAACCGGGACAGGGAGATCCTACACCTTC